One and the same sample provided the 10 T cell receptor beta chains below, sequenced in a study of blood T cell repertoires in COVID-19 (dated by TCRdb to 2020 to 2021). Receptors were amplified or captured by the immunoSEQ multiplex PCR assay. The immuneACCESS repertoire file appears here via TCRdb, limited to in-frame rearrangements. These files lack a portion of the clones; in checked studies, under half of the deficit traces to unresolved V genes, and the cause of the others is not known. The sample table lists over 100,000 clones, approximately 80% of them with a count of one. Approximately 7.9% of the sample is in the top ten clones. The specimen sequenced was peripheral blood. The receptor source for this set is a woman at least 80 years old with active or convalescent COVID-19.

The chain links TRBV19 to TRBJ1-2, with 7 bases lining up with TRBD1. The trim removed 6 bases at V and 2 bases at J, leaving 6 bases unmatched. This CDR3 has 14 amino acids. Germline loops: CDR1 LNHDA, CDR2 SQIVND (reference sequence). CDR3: CASSWTGLNYGYTF. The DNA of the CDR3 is TGTGCCAGTAGCTGGACAGGACTGAACTATGGCTACACCTTC.

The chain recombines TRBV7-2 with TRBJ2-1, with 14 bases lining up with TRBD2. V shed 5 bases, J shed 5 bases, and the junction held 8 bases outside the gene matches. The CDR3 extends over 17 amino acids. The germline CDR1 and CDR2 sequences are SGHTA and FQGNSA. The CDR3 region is CASSPLTSGRVHNEQFF. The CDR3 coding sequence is TGTGCCAGCAGCCCCTTGACTAGCGGGAGGGTCCACAATGAGCAGTTCTTC. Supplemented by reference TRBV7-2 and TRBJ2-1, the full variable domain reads GAGVSQSPSNKVTEKGKDVELRCDPISGHTALYWYRQSLGQGLEFLIYFQGNSAPDKSGLPSDRFSAERTGGSVSTLTIQRTQQEDSAVYLCASSPLTSGRVHNEQFFGPGTRLTVL.

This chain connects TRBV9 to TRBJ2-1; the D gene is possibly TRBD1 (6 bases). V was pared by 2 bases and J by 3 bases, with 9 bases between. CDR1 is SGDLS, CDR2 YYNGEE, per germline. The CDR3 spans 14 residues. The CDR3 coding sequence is TGTGCCAGCAGCGTCGGCAGGGGCTACAATGAGCAGTTCTTC. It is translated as CASSVGRGYNEQFF.

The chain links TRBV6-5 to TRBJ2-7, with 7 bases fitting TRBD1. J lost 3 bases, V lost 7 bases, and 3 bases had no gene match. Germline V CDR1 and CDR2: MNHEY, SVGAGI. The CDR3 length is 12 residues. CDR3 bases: TGTGCCAGCATCGGGACAGTCTACGAGCAGTACTTC. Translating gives CASIGTVYEQYF.

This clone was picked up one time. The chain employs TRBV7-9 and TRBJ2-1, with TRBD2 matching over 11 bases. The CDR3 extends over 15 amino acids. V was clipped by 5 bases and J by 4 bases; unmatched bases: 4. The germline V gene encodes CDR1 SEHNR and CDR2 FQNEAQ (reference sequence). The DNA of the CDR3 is TGTGCCAGCAGCCCGGGGACTAGCGGTTACAATGAGCAGTTCTTC. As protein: CASSPGTSGYNEQFF.

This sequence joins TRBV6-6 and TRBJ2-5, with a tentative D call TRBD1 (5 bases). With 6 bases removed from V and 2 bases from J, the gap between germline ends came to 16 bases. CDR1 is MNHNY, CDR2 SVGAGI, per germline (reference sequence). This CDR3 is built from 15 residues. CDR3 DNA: TGTGCCAGCAGCTCCTATCAACAGGCACAAGAGACCCAGTACTTC. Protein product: CASSSYQQAQETQYF.

Here the CDR3 reads CASSGTGNQPQHF. The CDR3 DNA reads TGTGCCAGCAGCGGAACAGGGAATCAGCCCCAGCATTTT. The gene calls are TRBV9 and TRBJ1-5; D possibly corresponds to TRBD1 (6 bases). With 3 bases removed from V and 4 bases from J, the gap between germline ends came to 8 bases. This CDR3 has 13 residues. CDR1 and CDR2 (germline): SGDLS, YYNGEE.

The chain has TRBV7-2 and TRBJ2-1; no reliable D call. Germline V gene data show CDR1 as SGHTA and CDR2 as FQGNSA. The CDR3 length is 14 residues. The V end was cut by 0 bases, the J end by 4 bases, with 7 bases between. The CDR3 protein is CASSLAVLYNEQFF. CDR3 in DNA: TGTGCCAGCAGCTTAGCTGTACTTTACAATGAGCAGTTCTTC.

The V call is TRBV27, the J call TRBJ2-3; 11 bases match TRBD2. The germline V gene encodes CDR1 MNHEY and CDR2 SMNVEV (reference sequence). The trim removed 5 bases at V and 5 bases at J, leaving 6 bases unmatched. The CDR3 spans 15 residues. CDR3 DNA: TGTGCCAGCAGTAGGGGGCTAGCGGGAGGAGATACGCAGTATTTT. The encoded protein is CASSRGLAGGDTQYF.

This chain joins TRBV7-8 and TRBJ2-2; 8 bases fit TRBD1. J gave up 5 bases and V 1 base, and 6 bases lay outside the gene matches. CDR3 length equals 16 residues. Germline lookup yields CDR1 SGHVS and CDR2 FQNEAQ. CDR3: CASSLVRTGRTGELFF. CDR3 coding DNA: TGTGCCAGCAGCTTAGTCAGGACAGGGAGGACCGGGGAGCTGTTTTTT.